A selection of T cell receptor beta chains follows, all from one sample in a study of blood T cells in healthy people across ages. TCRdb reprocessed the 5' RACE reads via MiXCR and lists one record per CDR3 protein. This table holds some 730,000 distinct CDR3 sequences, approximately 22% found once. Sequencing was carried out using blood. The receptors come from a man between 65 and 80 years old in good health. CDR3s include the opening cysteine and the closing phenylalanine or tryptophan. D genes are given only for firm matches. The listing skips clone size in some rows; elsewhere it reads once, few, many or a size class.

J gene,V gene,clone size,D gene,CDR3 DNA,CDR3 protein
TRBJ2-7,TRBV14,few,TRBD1,TGTGCCAGCAGTCACCTCAAACCGGGACAGACGCCCTACGAGCAGTACTTC,CASSHLKPGQTPYEQYF
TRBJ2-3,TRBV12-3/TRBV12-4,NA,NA,TGTGCCAGCAGACGGACTGGGACCACAGATACGCAGTATTTT,CASRRTGTTDTQYF
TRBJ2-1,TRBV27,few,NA,TGTGCCAGCAGTTTAAGGGAGCTTTCCCATGAGCAGTTCTTC,CASSLRELSHEQFF
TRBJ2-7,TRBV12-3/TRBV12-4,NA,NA,TGTGCCAGCGGTTTTGGGGATGGGCAGTACTTC,CASGFGDGQYF
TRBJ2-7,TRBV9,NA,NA,TGTGCCAGCGCCCGGGGGACCTACTCCTACGAGCAGTACTTC,CASARGTYSYEQYF
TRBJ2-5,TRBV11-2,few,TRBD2,TGTGCCAGCAGCCCCACTAGCGGGGGGGAAAAAGAGACCCAGTACTTC,CASSPTSGGEKETQYF
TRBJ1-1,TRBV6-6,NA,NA,TGTGCCAGCAGACACAGGGAAAGAGGGACTGAAGCTTTCTTT,CASRHRERGTEAFF
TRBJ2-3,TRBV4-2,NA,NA,TGTGCCAGCAGGCTAGGAACTACTAGCACAGATACGCCGTATTTT,CASRLGTTSTDTPYF
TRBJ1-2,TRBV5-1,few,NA,TGCGCCAGCAGCTTGGCGTCAGATCGCGGCTACACCTTC,CASSLASDRGYTF
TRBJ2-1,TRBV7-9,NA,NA,TGTGCCAGCAGCTTACCAGCGACCTACAATGAGCAGTTCTTC,CASSLPATYNEQFF
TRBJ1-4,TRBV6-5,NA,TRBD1,TGTGCCAGCAGTTACTCGGCGAGCAGGGGGCAAGGTGAAAAACTGTTTTTT,CASSYSASRGQGEKLFF
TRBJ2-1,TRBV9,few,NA,TGTGCCAGCAGCTCTCACCGGGGGTCCTACAATGAGCAGTTCTTC,CASSSHRGSYNEQFF
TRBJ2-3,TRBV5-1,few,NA,TGCGCCAGCAGGTGGACAGCTAGCACAGATACGCAGTATTTT,CASRWTASTDTQYF
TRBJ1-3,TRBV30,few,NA,TGTGCCTGGAGTCCAGGTTACTCTGGAAACACCATATATTTT,CAWSPGYSGNTIYF
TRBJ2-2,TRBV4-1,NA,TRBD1,TGCGCCAGCAGCACCCTGGACAGGGAAACCGGGGAGCTGTTTTTT,CASSTLDRETGELFF
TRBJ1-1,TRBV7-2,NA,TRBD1,TGTGCCAGCAGGGAGACAGAGGCAGGGGGGTACACTGAAGCTTTCTTT,CASRETEAGGYTEAFF
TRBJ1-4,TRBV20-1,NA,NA,TGCAGTGCTAGAGATCCCGGGATCGGAGAAAAACTGTTTTTT,CSARDPGIGEKLFF
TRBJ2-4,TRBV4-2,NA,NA,TGTGCCAGCAGCCAAGATTTTACAGTAGCCAAAAACATTCAGTACTTC,CASSQDFTVAKNIQYF
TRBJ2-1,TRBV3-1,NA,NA,TGTGCCAGCAGCCCCCCCGGATGGAATGAGCAGTTCTTC,CASSPPGWNEQFF
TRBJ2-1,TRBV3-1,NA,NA,TGTGCCAGTACAGGGCCCAAGAGCTCCTACAATGAGCAGTTCTTC,CASTGPKSSYNEQFF
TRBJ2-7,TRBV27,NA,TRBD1,TGTGCCAGCTCACAGGGGCGGGCAGCCTACGAGCAGTACTTC,CASSQGRAAYEQYF
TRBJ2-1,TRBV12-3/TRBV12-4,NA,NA,TGTGCCAGCAGCCCCTGGGGCAGGGGCAATGAGCAGTTCTTC,CASSPWGRGNEQFF